Listed below are T cell receptor beta chains from one sample, sequenced in a study of OX40 agonist ivuxolimab in advanced cancers. Repertoires were generated with immunoSEQ multiplex PCR, while TCRdb's copy carries only in-frame clones and drops some. The sample consists of tens of thousands of clones, 85% to 90% of them appearing once. Sequenced here: CD4+ or CD8+ T cells sorted from blood, sampled in a trial of the OX40 agonist ivuxolimab. The receptor set was obtained from an adult with an advanced solid tumor such as melanoma, head and neck, liver or kidney cancer. Both conserved end residues are part of each CDR3. Fields, in order: J gene, clone size, V gene, D gene, CDR3 DNA, CDR3 protein. The D gene is left open where the match is weak. Only part of the rows carry a size: once, few, many, or a class if the clone is expanded.

>TRBJ1-2|-|TRBV5-1|-
TGCGCCAGCAGCTCCCGGGACACTACTAACTATGGCTACACCTTC
CASSSRDTTNYGYTF
>TRBJ1-1|once|TRBV18|-
TGTGCCAGCTCAAACGAGAGGGGGAACACTGAAGCTTTCTTT
CASSNERGNTEAFF
>TRBJ2-7|-|TRBV5-6|-
TGTGCCAGCAGCCGCTCCTACGAGCAGTACTTC
CASSRSYEQYF
>TRBJ1-1|-|TRBV28|-
TGTGCCAGCAGAGAAGGGATGAACACTGAAGCTTTCTTT
CASREGMNTEAFF
>TRBJ1-2|-|TRBV11-2|TRBD1
TGTGCCAGCAGCCTCGGACAGGGCGGCTATGGCTACACCTTC
CASSLGQGGYGYTF
>TRBJ2-6|-|TRBV19|-
TGTGCCAGCAGTCCTGGGGCCAACGTCCTGACTTTC
CASSPGANVLTF
>TRBJ2-5|-|TRBV27|TRBD1
TGTGCCAGCAGTTCATGGACAGGGAAGGTAGAGACCCAGTACTTC
CASSSWTGKVETQYF
>TRBJ1-5|few|TRBV7-9|-
TGTGCCAGCAGCTACGTGGGACAGCCCCAGCATTTT
CASSYVGQPQHF
>TRBJ2-3|-|TRBV30|-
TGTGCCTGGAGGCCAATGGGTGCCACAGATACGCAGTATTTT
CAWRPMGATDTQYF
>TRBJ2-3|-|TRBV11-3|-
TGTGCCAGCAGCTTAGGGGTGGGCCTGACAGATACGCAGTATTTT
CASSLGVGLTDTQYF
>TRBJ2-7|-|TRBV15|-
TGTGCCACCAGCAGAGATCGTAGCGGATCCTACGAGCAGTACTTC
CATSRDRSGSYEQYF
>TRBJ1-5|-|TRBV2|TRBD1
TGTGCCAGCAGCACGGACAGGGAAGTGTTGCAGCCCCAGCATTTT
CASSTDREVLQPQHF
>TRBJ1-5|-|TRBV7-2|-
TGTGCCAGCAGCTTAAATCTGGATCAGCCCCAGCATTTT
CASSLNLDQPQHF
>TRBJ2-2|-|TRBV5-6|-
TGTGCCAGCAGCGACTCCGGGACGGCTGGGGAGCTGTTTTTT
CASSDSGTAGELFF
>TRBJ2-3|-|TRBV5-6|-
TGTGCCAGCAGCTCCGCTAGCACAGATACGCAGTATTTT
CASSSASTDTQYF
>TRBJ1-5|-|TRBV7-8|-
TGTGCCAGCAGCCCGAGCTTAAATAGGGATTTGGGCAATCAGCCCCAGCATTTT
CASSPSLNRDLGNQPQHF
>TRBJ2-2|-|TRBV29-1|TRBD2
TGCAGCGCTCGACTAGCGGGCAACGGGGAGCTGTTTTTT
CSARLAGNGELFF
>TRBJ2-5|-|TRBV7-6|-
TGTGCCAGCATGACCCCAGGGTACCAAGAGACCCAGTACTTC
CASMTPGYQETQYF
>TRBJ1-6|once|TRBV6-6|-
TGTGCCAGCACCTTCTACCGGAGGGATCGAGGTTCACCCCTCCACTTT
CASTFYRRDRGSPLHF
>TRBJ2-6|-|TRBV11-3|-
TGTGCCAGCAGTCCCTCTGGGGCCAACGTCCTGACTTTC
CASSPSGANVLTF
>TRBJ1-1|-|TRBV6-5|-
TGTGCCAGCAGTACCGGGAGGCCGACTGAAGCTTTCTTT
CASSTGRPTEAFF
>TRBJ1-2|-|TRBV10-3|-
TGTGCCATCAGTCCAGGGGATCTCGGCTATGGCTACACCTTC
CAISPGDLGYGYTF
>TRBJ2-5|-|TRBV5-1|-
TGCGCCAGCAGCTTCGCTAGCGAGGAGACCCAGTACTTC
CASSFASEETQYF
>TRBJ1-2|-|TRBV5-3|-
TGTGCCAGCAGCATGGGACGGAACTATGGCTACACCTTC
CASSMGRNYGYTF
>TRBJ1-4|once|TRBV4-1|-
TGCGCCAGCAGCCACCCCCGGGGGGGGACCGCAACTAATGAAAAACTGTTTTTT
CASSHPRGGTATNEKLFF
>TRBJ1-2|-|TRBV11-2|-
TGTGCCAGCAGCTACCAACGGGCGCCCGTTTATGGCTACACCTTC
CASSYQRAPVYGYTF
>TRBJ1-1|-|TRBV11-2|-
TGTGCCAGCAGCTTACAAGCAGAGGCAGGGAACACTGAAGCTTTCTTT
CASSLQAEAGNTEAFF
>TRBJ1-1|-|TRBV27|-
TGTGCCAGCAGCGATATAGGTAGGGAATGGATGGCGAACACTGAAGCTTTCTTT
CASSDIGREWMANTEAFF
>TRBJ1-4|once|TRBV4-1|TRBD1
TGCGCCAGCAGCCAAGATTCCACAGGGGATGAAAAACTGTTTTTT
CASSQDSTGDEKLFF
>TRBJ1-3|few|TRBV6-5|-
TGTGCCAGCAGTTACGTGGGGGCCTCTGGAAACACCATATATTTT
CASSYVGASGNTIYF
>TRBJ2-7|-|TRBV2|-
TGTGCCAGCAGGGAAGGGGACGCTTTCTACGAGCAGTACTTC
CASREGDAFYEQYF
>TRBJ2-3|-|TRBV11-2|-
TGTGCCAGCACCGCGAGGCCGGGAAGCACAGATACGCAGTATTTT
CASTARPGSTDTQYF
>TRBJ2-1|-|TRBV2|-
TGTGCCAGCAGGAGGGGCGGCGGAATCTCCTACAATGAGCAGTTCTTC
CASRRGGGISYNEQFF
>TRBJ1-4|-|TRBV29-1|-
TGCAGCGTTGAGTGGGGATCAGATGAAAAACTGTTTTTT
CSVEWGSDEKLFF
>TRBJ1-5|-|TRBV2|TRBD1
TGTGCCAGCAGTGAGGGGACAGGGTATCCTAATCAGCCCCAGCATTTT
CASSEGTGYPNQPQHF
>TRBJ2-2|-|TRBV14|-
TGTGCCAGCAGCCAACGGAGCGGGCTTTACACCGGGGAGCTGTTTTTT
CASSQRSGLYTGELFF
>TRBJ1-3|-|TRBV6-5|TRBD1
TGTGCCACCCGGGGACAGGAGAGCTCTGGAAACACCATATATTTT
CATRGQESSGNTIYF
>TRBJ1-2|-|TRBV5-1|TRBD1
TGCGCCAGCAGCTCGGGACAGCCCTATGGCTACACCTTC
CASSSGQPYGYTF
>TRBJ1-2|-|TRBV28|-
TGTGCCAGCAGTTTGGGAGGGGGAGGCTATGGCTACACCTTC
CASSLGGGGYGYTF
>TRBJ2-5|few|TRBV4-1|-
TGCGCCAGCAGCCAAGCCAAAGCAAACCAAGAGACCCAGTACTTC
CASSQAKANQETQYF
>TRBJ1-6|few|TRBV6-1|-
TGTGCCAGCCTGCCAGGTCATAATTCACCCCTCCACTTT
CASLPGHNSPLHF
>TRBJ2-1|-|TRBV5-4|TRBD2
TGTGCCAGCAGCCCGACTAGCGGGCGCTACAATGAGCAGTTCTTC
CASSPTSGRYNEQFF
>TRBJ1-4|-|TRBV28|-
TGTGCCAGCAGTTTACCGCTGACTAATGAAAAACTGTTTTTT
CASSLPLTNEKLFF
>TRBJ2-7|-|TRBV5-6|-
TGTGCCAGCAGCCCGCGGTGGTTTGGCTACGAGCAGTACTTC
CASSPRWFGYEQYF
>TRBJ1-1|-|TRBV4-1|-
TGCGCCAGCAGCCAAGTTCCCGGAGTTGCAACTGAAGCTTTCTTT
CASSQVPGVATEAFF
>TRBJ2-7|-|TRBV6-6|-
TGTGCCAGCAGTGCCTCCGGAGAGCAGTACTTC
CASSASGEQYF
>TRBJ2-3|-|TRBV9|-
TGTGCCAGCAGCGGGGCGGGACAGCCCACAGATACGCAGTATTTT
CASSGAGQPTDTQYF
>TRBJ1-2|-|TRBV19|-
TGTGCCAGTAGGACGGATGGCTACACCTTC
CASRTDGYTF
>TRBJ2-5|-|TRBV5-5|-
TGTGCCAGCAGCTTGAGGGAAGGGCCAGAGACCCAGTACTTC
CASSLREGPETQYF
>TRBJ2-3|-|TRBV4-2|-
TGTGCCAGCAGCCCGACACAGGGCTTCACAGATACGCAGTATTTT
CASSPTQGFTDTQYF
>TRBJ2-7|-|TRBV5-1|TRBD1
TGCGCCAGCAAAGAACCGGGACAGGGCTACGAGCAGTACTTC
CASKEPGQGYEQYF
>TRBJ2-3|-|TRBV9|TRBD1
TGTGCCAGCAGCGCAACAGGGGGCGTGAGCACAGATACGCAGTATTTT
CASSATGGVSTDTQYF
>TRBJ1-1|-|TRBV6-6|-
TGTGCCAGCAGTTACCCCGACACTGAAGCTTTCTTT
CASSYPDTEAFF
>TRBJ2-7|-|TRBV6-6|TRBD1
TGTGCCAGCAGTTACGGGACAGGGACGGGGGAGCAGTACTTC
CASSYGTGTGEQYF
>TRBJ1-4|-|TRBV5-1|-
TGCGCCAGCAGCCGGGTGTCGGGTTATGAAAAACTGTTTTTT
CASSRVSGYEKLFF